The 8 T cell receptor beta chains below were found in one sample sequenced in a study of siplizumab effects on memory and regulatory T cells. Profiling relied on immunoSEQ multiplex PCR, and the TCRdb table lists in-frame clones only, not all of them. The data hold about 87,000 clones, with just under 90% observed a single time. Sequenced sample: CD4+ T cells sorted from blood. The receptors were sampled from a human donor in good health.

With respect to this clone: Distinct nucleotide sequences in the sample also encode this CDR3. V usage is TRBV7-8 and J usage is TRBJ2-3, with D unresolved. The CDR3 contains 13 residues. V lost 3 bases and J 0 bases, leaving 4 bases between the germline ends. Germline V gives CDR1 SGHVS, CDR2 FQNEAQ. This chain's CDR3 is CASSFGSTDTQYF. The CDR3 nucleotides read TGTGCCAGCAGCTTCGGTAGCACAGATACGCAGTATTTT.

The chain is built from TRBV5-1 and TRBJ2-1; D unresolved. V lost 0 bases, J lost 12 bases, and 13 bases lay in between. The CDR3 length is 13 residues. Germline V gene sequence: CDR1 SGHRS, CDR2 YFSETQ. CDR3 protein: CASSLGGQVGQFF. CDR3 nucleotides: TGCGCCAGCAGCTTGGGGGGTCAGGTTGGGCAGTTCTTC.

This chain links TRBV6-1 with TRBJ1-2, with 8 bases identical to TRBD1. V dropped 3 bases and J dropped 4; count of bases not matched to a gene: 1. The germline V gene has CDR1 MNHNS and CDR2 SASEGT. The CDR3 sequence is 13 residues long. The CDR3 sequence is CASSEQGAYGYTF. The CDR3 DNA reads TGTGCCAGCAGTGAGCAGGGGGCCTATGGCTACACCTTC.

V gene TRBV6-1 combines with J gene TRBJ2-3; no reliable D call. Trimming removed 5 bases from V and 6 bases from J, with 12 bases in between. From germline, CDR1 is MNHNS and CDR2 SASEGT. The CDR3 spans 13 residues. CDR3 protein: CASSPDRMDTQYF. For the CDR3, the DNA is TGTGCCAGCAGTCCGGACCGCATGGATACGCAGTATTTT.

The CDR3 sequence: CASSPRPAETYEQYF. CDR3 nucleotides: TGTGCCAGCAGTCCCCGTCCGGCGGAAACGTACGAGCAGTACTTC. The chain employs TRBV7-3 and TRBJ2-7; D gene ambiguous. This CDR3 is 15 amino acids long. Looked up from germline, CDR1 is SGHTA and CDR2 is FQGTGA. V lost 6 bases and J 4 bases, leaving 19 bases between the germline ends.

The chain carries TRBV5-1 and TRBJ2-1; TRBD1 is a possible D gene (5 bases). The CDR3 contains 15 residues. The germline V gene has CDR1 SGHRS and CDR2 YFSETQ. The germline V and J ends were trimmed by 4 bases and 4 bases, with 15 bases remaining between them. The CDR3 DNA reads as TGCGCCAGCAGCCAGAAGGACACCATATACAATGAGCAGTTCTTC. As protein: CASSQKDTIYNEQFF.

CDR3 loop: CASSPGTGGTQYF. CDR3 coding DNA: TGTGCCAGCAGCCCCGGGACAGGGGGGACCCAGTACTTC. The chain links TRBV7-2 to TRBJ2-5; 11 bases match TRBD1. The trim removed 5 bases at V and 7 bases at J, leaving 3 bases unmatched. This CDR3 comprises 13 residues. The germline V gene has CDR1 SGHTA and CDR2 FQGNSA.

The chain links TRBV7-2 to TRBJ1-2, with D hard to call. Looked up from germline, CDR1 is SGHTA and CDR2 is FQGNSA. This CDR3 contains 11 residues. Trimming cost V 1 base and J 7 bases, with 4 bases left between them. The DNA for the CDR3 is TGTGCCAGCAGCTTAGGAGGTGGCTACACCTTC. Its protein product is CASSLGGGYTF.